The 28 T cell receptor beta chains reported below all come from one sample, sequenced in a study of Graves' ophthalmopathy and Graves' hyperthyroidism. CDR3 regions of TCR beta were amplified from RNA transcripts. First-round RT-PCR employed HTBI primers, with a second-round multiplex PCR after it. TCRdb fed the multiplex PCR reads into MiXCR, producing one record per CDR3 protein. The table lists 300,000 to 400,000 distinct CDR3 sequences, roughly 15% of them singletons. The sequenced sample was peripheral blood. These receptors all come from an adult man with Graves' ophthalmopathy.

In this sample, this clonotype turned up many times. A read error may produce the germline difference seen at one junction end. V and J are TRBV7-7 and TRBJ1-1; D possibly corresponds to TRBD1 (5 bases). This CDR3 region has 13 residues. Germline V CDR1 and CDR2: SSHAT, FNYEAQ (reference sequence). The chain's CDR3 is CASSPTANTEAFF. In nucleotides, the CDR3 is TGTGCTAGCAGCCCGACAGCGAACACTGAAGCTTTCTTT.

A word on this clonotype: The junction departs from germline at one end; a sequencing error may be responsible. This chain uses TRBV5-1 with TRBJ2-2; 7 nucleotides match TRBD1. CDR1 is SGHRS, CDR2 YFSETQ, per germline. This CDR3 has 17 amino acids. The DNA of the CDR3 is TGCGCCAGCAGCTCCCCGGACAGGTTGGCGAACACCGTGGAGCTGTTTTTT. Translated, it gives CASSSPDRLANTVELFF.

This clonotype was seen repeatedly, ten times or more. The V call is TRBV6-1, the J call TRBJ1-1; 7 nucleotides agree with TRBD1. CDR3 size: 13 residues. The ends lost 6 bases at V and 6 bases at J; junction bases unmatched: 7. Germline assignment: CDR1 MNHNS and CDR2 SASEGT. CDR3 bases: TGTGCCAGCAGCCTAGGGGGCCCACCTGAAGCTTTCTTT. Translating gives CASSLGGPPEAFF.

The rearrangement uses TRBV7-9 and TRBJ1-5; a weak D match, TRBD1 (6 bases). Germline CDR1 is SEHNR and CDR2 is FQNEAQ (reference sequence). V was trimmed by 10 bases and J by 0 bases, leaving 16 bases between them. The CDR3 consists of 15 residues. The DNA for the CDR3 is TGTGCCACTAGCTTAGGGGGATATAGCAATCAGCCCCAGCATTTT. Translation: CATSLGGYSNQPQHF. Using reference TRBV7-9 and TRBJ1-5 for the parts outside the CDR3, the full variable domain is DTGVSQNPRHKITKRGQNVTFRCDPISEHNRLYWYRQTLGQGPEFLTYFQNEAQLEKSRLLSDRFSAERPKGSFSTLEIQRTEQGDSAMYLCATSLGGYSNQPQHFGDGTRLSIL.

This chain uses TRBV29-1 with TRBJ2-2, with a tentative D call TRBD2 (5 bases). The germline CDR1 and CDR2 sequences are SQVTM and ANQGSEA. The ends were cut back, 4 bases at V and 4 bases at J, with 10 bases in the middle. The length of the CDR3 is 13 residues. Here the CDR3 reads CSVALDRTGELFF. CDR3 DNA sequence: TGCAGCGTTGCACTAGATCGCACCGGGGAGCTGTTTTTT.

This clonotype was seen many times. The CDR3 loop reads CASSKQTGFQETQYF. CDR3 sequence (DNA): TGTGCCAGCAGCAAGCAGACAGGGTTCCAAGAGACCCAGTACTTC. The gene calls are TRBV7-3 and TRBJ2-5, with TRBD1 matching over 7 bases. V trimming: 5 bases; J trimming: 1 base; junction bases outside the gene matches: 7. The CDR3 runs 15 residues. CDR1 and CDR2 from the germline V gene are SGHTA and FQGTGA.

This clonotype was detected only once. The chain combines TRBV6-1 with TRBJ2-5; no definite D call. Germline-derived CDR1 and CDR2 are MNHNS and SASEGT. Trimming took 4 bases from V and 5 from J, leaving 11 bases between them. This CDR3 is built from 13 residues. The chain's CDR3 is CASSVGVEETQYF. The DNA for the CDR3 is TGTGCCAGCAGTGTTGGGGTTGAGGAGACCCAGTACTTC.

This clonotype was seen many times. The chain links TRBV7-2 to TRBJ2-5; possible D gene TRBD1, 8 bases. Germline V gene lookup returns CDR1 SGHTA and CDR2 FQGNSA. The CDR3 is 15 residues long. Deletions cut 4 bases from V and 5 bases from J, with 17 bases between. The chain's CDR3 is CASSSAQGGFETQYF. The CDR3 nucleotides read TGTGCCAGCAGCTCGGCACAGGGGGGGTTTGAGACCCAGTACTTC.

This clonotype was recorded many times. This sequence joins TRBV9 and TRBJ1-6; no reliable D call. V was trimmed by 3 bases and J by 6 bases, leaving 7 bases between them. Germline V lookup: CDR1 SGDLS, CDR2 YYNGEE. The CDR3 totals 13 residues. In DNA, the CDR3 is TGTGCCAGCAGCGGCCTCGGTAATTCACCCCTCCACTTT. Its translation: CASSGLGNSPLHF. Looking up the rest from reference TRBV9 and TRBJ1-6 gives the full variable domain: DSGVTQTPKHLITATGQRVTLRCSPRSGDLSVYWYQQSLDQGLQFLIQYYNGEERAKGNILERFSAQQFPDLHSELNLSSLELGDSALYFCASSGLGNSPLHFGNGTRLTVT.

This clonotype has at least ten counts. This chain uses TRBV4-1 with TRBJ1-2; D gene unclear. Germline CDR1 MGHRA, CDR2 YSYEKL. Deletions cut 1 base from V and 4 bases from J, with 7 bases between. The CDR3 is 13 residues long. The CDR3 loop is CASSQVATYGYTF. CDR3 DNA: TGCGCCAGCAGCCAAGTGGCCACCTATGGCTACACCTTC.

This clonotype occurred many times. The chain links TRBV2 to TRBJ2-5; D ambiguous. With 6 bases removed from V and 5 bases from J, the gap between germline ends came to 25 bases. This CDR3 region has 17 residues. Germline CDR1 reads SNHLY; CDR2 reads FYNNEI. Here the CDR3 DNA reads TGTGCCAGCAGACCAGACTGGGTTTATGGGTCGTGGGAGACCCAGTACTTC. Its protein is CASRPDWVYGSWETQYF.

This clonotype has at least ten counts. This chain connects TRBV4-1 to TRBJ1-1; maybe TRBD1 (6 bases). There are 15 residues in the CDR3. In germline, CDR1 is MGHRA, CDR2 YSYEKL. The V gene lost 3 bases and the J gene lost 0 bases, with 11 bases spanning the gap. The CDR3 nucleotides are TGCGCCAGCAGCCAGACAGGCGAAATGAACACTGAAGCTTTCTTT. Its translation: CASSQTGEMNTEAFF.

This clonotype was counted at least ten times. The gene calls are TRBV27 and TRBJ1-2; the match to TRBD1 covers 8 bases. Looked up from germline, CDR1 is MNHEY and CDR2 is SMNVEV (reference sequence). The ends lost 5 bases at V and 5 bases at J; junction bases unmatched: 10. CDR3 length: 15 residues. In DNA, the CDR3 is TGTGCCAGCAGTCCCCCGGGACAGGAGATATATGGCTACACCTTC. This encodes CASSPPGQEIYGYTF.

This clonotype was seen ten or more times. This chain joins TRBV11-2 and TRBJ2-7; D is uncertain. V was trimmed by 2 bases and J by 3 bases, leaving 14 bases between them. The CDR3 sequence is 15 residues long. CDR1 is SGHAT, CDR2 FQNNGV, per germline. The CDR3 DNA is TGTGCCAGCAGCTTATGGACGGGCCTCAACTACGAGCAGTACTTC. Translation gives CASSLWTGLNYEQYF.

This clonotype was found many times. The rearrangement joins TRBV10-3 to TRBJ2-2, with 11 bases aligning to TRBD2. Germline V gene sequence: CDR1 ENHRY, CDR2 SYGVKD. J lost 2 bases, V lost 10 bases, and 3 bases had no gene match. The CDR3 is made up of 14 amino acids. CDR3 sequence (DNA): TGTGCCACCGGGACTAGCGGAAACACCGGGGAGCTGTTTTTT. Protein: CATGTSGNTGELFF.

V is TRBV25-1 and J is TRBJ2-7; tentatively, D is TRBD2 (5 bases). The germline gives CDR1 MGHDK, CDR2 SYGVNS. With 0 bases removed from V and 7 bases from J, the gap between germline ends came to 22 bases. This CDR3 contains 17 residues. Here the CDR3 DNA reads TGTGCCAGCAGTGAATATGAACAGAAACTAAACCGGGAAGAGCAGTACTTC. Residues: CASSEYEQKLNREEQYF.

This clonotype was recorded a few times. V usage is TRBV28 and J usage is TRBJ1-1, with D possibly TRBD1 on 5 matching bases. The CDR3 consists of 15 residues. Trimming pared 5 bases from V and 4 bases from J, leaving 17 bases between. Germline CDR1 and CDR2: MDHEN and SYDVKM. CDR3 in amino acids: CASSPLTGGTTEAFF. In nucleotides, the CDR3 is TGTGCCAGCAGTCCCTTAACTGGGGGGACCACTGAAGCTTTCTTT. Combining the CDR3 with reference TRBV28 and TRBJ1-1 gives the whole variable domain DVKVTQSSRYLVKRTGEKVFLECVQDMDHENMFWYRQDPGLGLRLIYFSYDVKMKEKGDIPEGYSVSREKKERFSLILESASTNQTSMYLCASSPLTGGTTEAFFGQGTRLTVV.

About this clonotype: The junction shows a germline mismatch at one end, possibly a read error. The gene calls are TRBV7-2 and TRBJ1-2, with D uncertain. The CDR3 spans 12 residues. The germline CDR1 and CDR2 sequences are SGHTA and FQGNSA. CDR3 in amino acids: CASIPTPGGYIF. The CDR3 region has the DNA TGTGCCAGCATCCCAACCCCTGGTGGCTACATCTTC.

CDR3 loop: CASSGSDRENIQYF. The CDR3 region has the DNA TGTGCCAGCAGCGGTTCGGACAGGGAAAACATTCAGTACTTC. The chain links TRBV6-1 to TRBJ2-4; 8 nucleotides match TRBD1. V shed 6 bases and J 5 bases; nucleotides not matched to a gene: 6. CDR3 size: 14 residues. The germline V gene has CDR1 MNHNS and CDR2 SASEGT.

This clonotype has a count of ten or more. The CDR3 loop is CASRTGPGNSPLHF. The CDR3 DNA reads TGTGCCAGCAGGACCGGGCCGGGTAATTCACCCCTCCACTTT. The genes are TRBV6-1 and TRBJ1-6; no clear D gene. CDR1 is MNHNS, CDR2 SASEGT, per germline. The CDR3 consists of 14 residues. V was pared by 6 bases and J by 6 bases, with 12 bases between.

This clonotype has just one count. The rearrangement joins TRBV6-1 to TRBJ2-7, with D tentatively TRBD1 or TRBD2 (5 bases each). From germline, CDR1 is MNHNS and CDR2 SASEGT. This CDR3 is 13 amino acids long. Between the trimmed V and J ends, which lost 6 bases and 12 bases, there was a span of 21 bases. CDR3 nucleotide sequence: TGTGCCAGCAGCCGGGACCGATCCTACGTTGGGTACTTC. It yields the protein CASSRDRSYVGYF.

In its sample, this clonotype was seen many times. The rearrangement uses TRBV10-2 and TRBJ2-7, with no clear D. Trimming removed 0 bases from V and 3 bases from J, with 15 bases in between. The germline V gene has CDR1 WSHSY and CDR2 SAAADI. The CDR3 runs 16 residues. The CDR3 spells CASSESASPLYYEQYF. The CDR3 DNA sequence: TGCGCCAGCAGTGAGTCGGCCAGTCCCTTATACTACGAGCAGTACTTC.

In this sample, this clonotype turned up many times. The V call is TRBV14, the J call TRBJ1-1; D might be TRBD1 (5 bases). The CDR3 sequence is 14 residues long. Germline V gives CDR1 SGHDN, CDR2 FVKESK. The V end was cut by 1 base, the J end by 4 bases, with 10 bases between. The CDR3 here is CASSQASGTTEAFF. CDR3 in DNA: TGTGCCAGCAGCCAAGCTTCGGGGACCACTGAAGCTTTCTTT.

This clonotype was counted ten times or more. This rearrangement joins TRBV6-2 or TRBV6-3 to TRBJ1-5; TRBD1 matches 8 bases. In germline, CDR1 is MNHEY, CDR2 SVGEGT. V was pared by 0 bases and J by 1 base, with 8 bases of the junction left unmatched. The CDR3 consists of 18 residues. This CDR3 reads CASSYSMQGAESNQPQHF. The CDR3 DNA is TGTGCCAGCAGTTACTCCATGCAGGGGGCTGAGAGCAATCAGCCCCAGCATTTT.

This clonotype was seen ten or more times. The chain has TRBV6-5 and TRBJ1-6, with D maybe TRBD1 (5 bases). The CDR3 is 14 residues long. V lost 6 bases and J lost 6, with 12 bases in between. Germline V gene sequence: CDR1 MNHEY, CDR2 SVGAGI. In DNA, the CDR3 is TGTGCCAGCAGCTTTCGACAGACTAATTCACCCCTCCACTTT. Amino acids: CASSFRQTNSPLHF.

The chain recombines TRBV19 with TRBJ2-2, with a weak D call TRBD1 (6 bases). The CDR3 is 13 residues long. CDR1 is LNHDA, CDR2 SQIVND, per germline (reference sequence). V shed 9 bases and J shed 6 bases, with 14 bases lying between them. The CDR3 here is CASGTGRPGELFF. CDR3 in DNA: TGTGCCAGCGGAACAGGGCGCCCCGGGGAGCTGTTTTTT. Full variable domain (remainder filled in from reference TRBV19 and TRBJ2-2): DGGITQSPKYLFRKEGQNVTLSCEQNLNHDAMYWYRQDPGQGLRLIYYSQIVNDFQKGDIAEGYSVSREKKESFPLTVTSAQKNPTAFYLCASGTGRPGELFFGEGSRLTVL.

The CDR3 is CASSDGPGGRLQETQYF. In DNA, the CDR3 is TGTGCCAGCAGCGATGGCCCGGGAGGCAGACTCCAAGAGACCCAGTACTTC. This sequence joins TRBV9 and TRBJ2-5; 7 nucleotides align to TRBD2. V shed 3 bases and J 1 base; nucleotides not matched to a gene: 12. The CDR3 spans 17 residues. Germline lookup yields CDR1 SGDLS and CDR2 YYNGEE. The full variable domain, rest sourced from reference TRBV9 and TRBJ2-5, is DSGVTQTPKHLITATGQRVTLRCSPRSGDLSVYWYQQSLDQGLQFLIQYYNGEERAKGNILERFSAQQFPDLHSELNLSSLELGDSALYFCASSDGPGGRLQETQYFGPGTRLLVL.

CDR3: CASSSGTSRTGELFF. The CDR3 nucleotides read TGTGCCAGCAGTTCTGGGACTTCCAGGACCGGGGAGCTGTTTTTT. The rearrangement uses TRBV6-2 or TRBV6-3 and TRBJ2-2, with a weak D call TRBD2 (6 bases). Germline V gene lookup returns CDR1 MNHEY and CDR2 SVGEGT. This CDR3 spans 15 amino acids. V shed 4 bases and J shed 5 bases, with 14 bases lying between them.